This is a list of T cell receptor beta chains from one sample in a study of blood T cell repertoires in COVID-19. TCRdb keeps only in-frame clones here, not all; method: immunoSEQ multiplex PCR. Here the sample spans about 130,000 clones, just under 85% being singletons. The specimen was peripheral blood. These receptors all come from a woman older than 75 with acute or convalescent COVID-19. Each CDR3 is given with its conserved first and last residue. A D gene is named only where the DNA matches it firmly. Only some rows state a clone size, as once, few, many or a class for expanded clones.

size	D	length	V	J	CDR3	DNA
.	.	15	TRBV3-1/TRBV3-2	TRBJ2-2	CASSLRGGTTGELFF	TGTGCCAGCAGCCTGCGGGGTGGGACGACCGGGGAGCTGTTTTTT
.	.	13	TRBV6-1	TRBJ1-1	CASSEGQALGAFF	TGTGCCAGCAGTGAGGGACAAGCTTTAGGAGCTTTCTTT
.	TRBD1	16	TRBV5-1	TRBJ1-2	CASSPGQAELNYGYTF	TGCGCCAGCAGCCCGGGACAGGCTGAACTTAACTATGGCTACACCTTC
.	.	13	TRBV19	TRBJ1-5	CASSMITGQPQHF	TGTGCCAGTAGTATGATAACGGGTCAGCCCCAGCATTTT
.	.	15	TRBV5-1	TRBJ2-7	CASSLAGVSSYEQYF	TGCGCCAGCAGCTTGGCGGGGGTGAGCTCCTACGAGCAGTACTTC
.	.	15	TRBV5-1	TRBJ1-4	CASSFEGSVSEKLFF	TGCGCCAGCAGCTTTGAGGGTTCTGTCAGTGAAAAACTGTTTTTT
.	TRBD2	18	TRBV25-1	TRBJ2-1	CASSESGIAGVSYNEQFF	TGTGCCAGCAGTGAATCGGGAATAGCGGGGGTCTCCTACAATGAGCAGTTCTTC
.	.	13	TRBV10-3	TRBJ1-3	CAISAGGGNTIYF	TGTGCCATCAGCGCGGGGGGAGGAAACACCATATATTTT
.	TRBD1	13	TRBV5-1	TRBJ1-4	CASSLQGQVELFF	TGCGCCAGCAGCTTGCAGGGACAGGTAGAACTGTTTTTT
.	.	14	TRBV12-5	TRBJ1-2	CASGLLGLPLGYTF	TGTGCTAGTGGTTTGTTAGGACTTCCCCTTGGCTACACCTTC
once	.	13	TRBV9	TRBJ1-2	CASSVFKNYGYTF	TGTGCCAGCAGCGTGTTCAAAAACTATGGCTACACCTTC
.	TRBD1	14	TRBV5-1	TRBJ1-1	CASSSTGEYTEAFF	TGCGCCAGCAGCTCCACAGGGGAATACACTGAAGCTTTCTTT
.	TRBD2	17	TRBV6-2/TRBV6-3	TRBJ2-3	CASSYRDSGGGTDTQYF	TGTGCCAGCAGTTACCGTGATAGCGGGGGTGGGACAGATACGCAGTATTTT
.	.	14	TRBV18	TRBJ2-4	CASSPGPSKNIQYF	TGTGCCAGCTCACCAGGGCCCTCCAAAAACATTCAGTACTTC
.	TRBD1	16	TRBV28	TRBJ1-4	CASSLRTGGMYEKLFF	TGTGCCAGCAGTTTAAGGACAGGGGGGATGTATGAAAAACTGTTTTTT
few	TRBD2	16	TRBV7-2	TRBJ2-7	CASSLGLAGALDEQYF	TGTGCCAGCAGCTTAGGACTAGCGGGGGCGCTGGACGAGCAGTACTTC
.	TRBD1	19	TRBV28	TRBJ1-2	CASSPPLKAGQGALSGYTF	TGTGCCAGCAGTCCGCCGTTGAAAGCAGGACAGGGGGCTTTAAGCGGCTACACCTTC
.	TRBD1	14	TRBV5-5	TRBJ1-2	CASSPRDSSYGYTF	TGTGCCAGCAGCCCCCGGGACAGCTCCTATGGCTACACCTTC
.	.	14	TRBV18	TRBJ1-5	CASSPDPNSGSQHF	TGTGCCAGCTCACCAGACCCTAACAGCGGATCCCAGCATTTT
.	TRBD1	16	TRBV5-1	TRBJ1-6	CASSLDGQGAYSPLHF	TGCGCCAGCAGCTTGGACGGACAGGGGGCGTATTCACCCCTCCACTTT
.	TRBD1	16	TRBV5-1	TRBJ2-2	CASSLADRAGTGELFF	TGCGCCAGCAGCTTGGCCGACAGGGCGGGCACCGGGGAGCTGTTTTTT
many	.	12	TRBV19	TRBJ1-1	CASSIIGGEAFF	TGTGCCAGTAGTATTATAGGGGGAGAAGCTTTCTTT
.	TRBD1	16	TRBV3-1/TRBV3-2	TRBJ1-2	CASSQERGRGPNGYTF	TGTGCCAGCAGCCAAGAAAGAGGCAGGGGGCCTAATGGCTACACCTTC
.	.	15	TRBV7-8	TRBJ1-3	CASSSWQGSGNTIYF	TGTGCCAGCAGCTCCTGGCAGGGTAGCGGAAACACCATATATTTT
once	.	15	TRBV12-5	TRBJ1-2	CASGLDGVGWKGYTF	TGTGCTAGTGGTTTGGACGGAGTGGGTTGGAAGGGCTACACCTTC
.	.	15	TRBV7-2	TRBJ2-7	CASSLDGQRAYEQYF	TGTGCCAGCAGCTTAGACGGACAGCGAGCCTACGAGCAGTACTTC
.	TRBD1	14	TRBV30	TRBJ1-6	CAWSVWTGASPLHF	TGTGCCTGGAGTGTGTGGACAGGGGCTTCACCCCTCCACTTT
.	TRBD1	15	TRBV5-5	TRBJ2-1	CASKVGGGSYNEQFF	TGTGCCAGCAAGGTAGGGGGCGGCTCCTACAATGAGCAGTTCTTC
.	TRBD1	15	TRBV7-2	TRBJ1-5	CASSLADRGHQPQHF	TGTGCCAGCAGCTTAGCGGACAGGGGGCATCAGCCCCAGCATTTT
.	TRBD1	15	TRBV14	TRBJ1-2	CASSHGTALFYGYTF	TGTGCCAGCAGCCATGGGACAGCCCTATTCTATGGCTACACCTTC
.	.	14	TRBV24-1	TRBJ1-5	CATSDPYSNQPQHF	TGTGCCACCAGTGACCCTTATAGCAATCAGCCCCAGCATTTT
once	.	12	TRBV30	TRBJ1-1	CAWSRGRTEAFF	TGTGCCTGGAGTCGGGGTAGGACTGAAGCTTTCTTT
.	.	15	TRBV4-2	TRBJ1-4	CASSRNRPTNEKLFF	TGTGCCAGCAGCCGCAACAGGCCAACTAATGAAAAACTGTTTTTT
once	TRBD1	12	TRBV7-2	TRBJ1-2	CASSRTGAPHTF	TGTGCCAGCAGTCGGACAGGCGCCCCCCACACCTTC
.	TRBD1	14	TRBV2	TRBJ1-3	CASSGTGAGNTIYF	TGTGCCAGCAGTGGGACAGGGGCTGGAAACACCATATATTTT
.	TRBD1	16	TRBV4-1	TRBJ1-2	CASSQPTGAGIYGYTF	TGCGCCAGCAGCCAGCCGACAGGGGCAGGGATCTATGGCTACACCTTC
.	TRBD1	13	TRBV7-3	TRBJ1-5	CASSLQGGQPQHF	TGTGCCAGCAGCTTACAGGGGGGACAGCCCCAGCATTTT
.	TRBD1	15	TRBV24-1	TRBJ2-5	CATSDPGTGQETQYF	TGTGCCACCAGTGACCCTGGGACAGGGCAAGAGACCCAGTACTTC
.	.	15	TRBV6-6	TRBJ1-3	CASTEQRVPGNTIYF	TGTGCCAGCACTGAGCAACGGGTGCCTGGAAACACCATATATTTT
.	TRBD1	15	TRBV25-1	TRBJ1-1	CASSGRRTGGTEAFF	TGTGCCAGCAGTGGCAGAAGGACAGGGGGCACTGAAGCTTTCTTT
.	.	15	TRBV7-9	TRBJ1-5	CASSPGGVGYQPQHF	TGTGCCAGCAGCCCCGGCGGGGTAGGTTATCAGCCCCAGCATTTT
.	TRBD1	16	TRBV5-1	TRBJ1-2	CASSLLVSTGEGGYTF	TGCGCCAGCAGCTTGTTGGTGTCGACAGGGGAGGGAGGCTACACCTTC
.	TRBD1	11	TRBV2	TRBJ1-2	CASTDRVGYTF	TGTGCCAGCACCGACAGGGTTGGCTACACCTTC
.	.	13	TRBV6-4	TRBJ1-3	CASSEKDKDTIYF	TGTGCCAGCAGCGAAAAAGACAAAGACACCATATATTTT
.	.	15	TRBV4-1	TRBJ2-7	CASSQEESDSYEQYF	TGCGCCAGCAGCCAAGAAGAAAGCGACTCCTACGAGCAGTACTTC
.	TRBD2	19	TRBV5-4	TRBJ2-1	CASSPSAGLAGWSYNEQFF	TGTGCCAGCAGCCCTTCCGCCGGACTAGCGGGGTGGTCCTACAATGAGCAGTTCTTC
.	.	15	TRBV5-6	TRBJ2-7	CASSLFNTQSYEQYF	TGTGCCAGCAGCTTGTTTAACACCCAAAGCTACGAGCAGTACTTC
.	TRBD1	15	TRBV7-3	TRBJ2-2	CASSKGQGISGELFF	TGTGCCAGCAGCAAAGGACAGGGAATAAGCGGGGAGCTGTTTTTT
.	TRBD2	14	TRBV19	TRBJ2-1	CATQLAGDYNEQFF	TGTGCCACCCAACTAGCGGGGGATTACAATGAGCAGTTCTTC
few	.	15	TRBV6-1	TRBJ1-5	CASSEARGGNQPQHF	TGTGCCAGCAGTGAAGCGCGGGGAGGCAATCAGCCCCAGCATTTT
.	.	15	TRBV19	TRBJ1-6	CASSSEQGYNSPLHF	TGTGCCAGTAGCTCTGAACAGGGCTATAATTCACCCCTCCACTTT
.	.	14	TRBV6-4	TRBJ2-2	CASTPRPGTGELFF	TGTGCCAGCACTCCCCGCCCGGGGACCGGGGAGCTGTTTTTT
.	.	15	TRBV10-2	TRBJ1-5	CASSEEGMGNQPQHF	TGCGCCAGCAGTGAGGAGGGTATGGGCAATCAGCCCCAGCATTTT
once	.	16	TRBV6-2/TRBV6-3	TRBJ1-1	CASSPLTSKANTEAFF	TGTGCCAGCAGCCCTTTAACCTCGAAAGCTAACACTGAAGCTTTCTTT
.	.	14	TRBV19	TRBJ2-1	CASSMGDRNNEQFF	TGTGCCAGTAGTATGGGAGACAGGAACAATGAGCAGTTCTTC
.	.	14	TRBV7-3	TRBJ1-6	CASSYGAINSPLHF	TGTGCCAGCAGCTACGGAGCGATTAATTCACCCCTCCACTTT
.	TRBD1	13	TRBV3-1/TRBV3-2	TRBJ1-6	CASSLGQYSPLHF	TGTGCCAGCAGCCTGGGACAGTATTCACCCCTCCACTTT
once	TRBD2	15	TRBV7-2	TRBJ2-7	CASSLGLAGPYEQYF	TGTGCCAGCAGCTTAGGACTAGCGGGTCCCTACGAGCAGTACTTC
.	TRBD2	17	TRBV4-2	TRBJ2-1	CASSKGTLAGRSNEQFF	TGTGCCAGCAGTAAAGGGACACTAGCGGGTCGTAGTAATGAGCAGTTCTTC
.	.	12	TRBV28	TRBJ1-5	CAAGTWRQPQHF	TGTGCCGCGGGGACCTGGCGTCAGCCCCAGCATTTT